The clone carrying this T cell receptor beta chain has a single count. This entry belongs to a study of blood T cell repertoires in COVID-19. On the study more broadly: Both acute and convalescent COVID-19 samples were obtained from the United States, Italy and Spain. In each case, the material was cDNA or gDNA derived from T cells, B-cell-depleted T cells, or PBMCs.

Sequenced by immunoSEQ multiplex PCR; TCRdb stores in-frame clones only, minus some. The sample records around 160,000 clones, approximately 83% being singletons. Trimming removed 0 bases at V and 2 bases at J, with 19 bases between. CDR1 is ENHRY and CDR2 is SYGVKD in the germline V gene. The CDR3 is made up of 18 amino acids. Seattle enrolled patients during active infection and tracked them longitudinally. This receptor was identified in a woman in her sixties or seventies with COVID-19, enrolled during active disease. This chain joins TRBV10-3 and TRBJ2-5; TRBD2 is a possible D gene (7 bases). The sample was peripheral blood. Here the CDR3 reads CAISESTPGGAEQETQYF. Written as DNA, the CDR3 is TGTGCCATCAGTGAGTCGACTCCTGGGGGGGCCGAGCAAGAGACCCAGTACTTC.